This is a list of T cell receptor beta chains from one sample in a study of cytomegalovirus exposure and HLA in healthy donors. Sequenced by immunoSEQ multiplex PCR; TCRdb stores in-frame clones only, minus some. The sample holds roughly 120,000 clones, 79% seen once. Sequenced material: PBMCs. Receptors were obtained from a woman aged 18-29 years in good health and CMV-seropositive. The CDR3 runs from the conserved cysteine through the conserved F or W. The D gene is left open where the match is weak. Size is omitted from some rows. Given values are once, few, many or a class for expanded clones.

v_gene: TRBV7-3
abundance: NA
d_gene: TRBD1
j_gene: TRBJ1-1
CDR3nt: TGTGCCAGCAGCCAGGACAGGGGGCTCACTGAAGCTTTCTTT
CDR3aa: CASSQDRGLTEAFF

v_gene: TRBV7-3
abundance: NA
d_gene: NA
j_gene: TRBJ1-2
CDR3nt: TGTGCCAGCAGCTTCGCCCCCGGGACTTCCACTAACTATGGCTACACCTTC
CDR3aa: CASSFAPGTSTNYGYTF

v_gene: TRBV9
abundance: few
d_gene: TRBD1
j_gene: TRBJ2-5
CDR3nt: TGTGCCAGCAGCGTCGGGACAGGGAAAGAGACCCAGTACTTC
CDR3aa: CASSVGTGKETQYF

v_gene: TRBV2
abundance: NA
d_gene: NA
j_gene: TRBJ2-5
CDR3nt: TGTGCCAGACAGATCGGGCTGACAGCCGACTTC
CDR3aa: CARQIGLTADF

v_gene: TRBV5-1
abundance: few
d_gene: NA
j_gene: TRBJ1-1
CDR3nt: TGCGCCAGCAGCTTGGGACAGGTGTTAACTGAAGCTTTCTTT
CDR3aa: CASSLGQVLTEAFF

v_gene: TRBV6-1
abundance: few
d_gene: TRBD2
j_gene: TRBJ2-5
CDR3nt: TGTGCCAGCAGTGAAGCGGCGGGAGTGGGTGAGACCCAGTACTTC
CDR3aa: CASSEAAGVGETQYF

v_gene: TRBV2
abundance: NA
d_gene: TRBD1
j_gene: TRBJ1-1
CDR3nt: TGTGCCAGCAGGCGACAGGGGGTTTACACTGAAGCTTTCTTT
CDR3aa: CASRRQGVYTEAFF

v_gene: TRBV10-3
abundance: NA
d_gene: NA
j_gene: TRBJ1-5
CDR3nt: TGTGCCATCACCCGTTACCAGTTTTATAGCAATCAGCCCCAGCATTTT
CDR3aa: CAITRYQFYSNQPQHF

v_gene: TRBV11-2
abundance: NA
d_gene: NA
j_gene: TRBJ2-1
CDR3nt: TGTGCCAGCAGCTTAGCCGACAGAAGCTCCTACAATGAGCAGTTCTTC
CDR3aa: CASSLADRSSYNEQFF

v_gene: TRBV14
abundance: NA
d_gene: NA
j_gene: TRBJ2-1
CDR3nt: TGTGCCAGCAGCCTTCCCACGGGAAGGCCCTACAATGAGCAGTTCTTC
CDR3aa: CASSLPTGRPYNEQFF

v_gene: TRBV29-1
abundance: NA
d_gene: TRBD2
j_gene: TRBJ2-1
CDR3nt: TGCAGCGTTGCGACTAGCGGGAAGAATGAGCAGTTCTTC
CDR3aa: CSVATSGKNEQFF

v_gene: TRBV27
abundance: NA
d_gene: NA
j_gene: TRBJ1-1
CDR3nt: TGTGCCAGCATCCAAAGAGGTCACGGGAGTGAAGCTTTCTTT
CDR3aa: CASIQRGHGSEAFF

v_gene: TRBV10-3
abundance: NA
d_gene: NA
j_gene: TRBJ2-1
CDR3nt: TGTGCCACCGGGGAAGGGTACAATGAGCAGTTCTTC
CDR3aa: CATGEGYNEQFF

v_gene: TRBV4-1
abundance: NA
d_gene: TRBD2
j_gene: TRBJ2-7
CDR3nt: TGCTCGGGCGGGAGGAGTTTGGGGTACGAGCAGTACTTC
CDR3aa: CSGGRSLGYEQYF

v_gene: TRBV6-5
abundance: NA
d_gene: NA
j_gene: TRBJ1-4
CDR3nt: TGTGCCAGCAGTTACTCCGGGGATCGCAATGAAAAACTGTTTTTT
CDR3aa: CASSYSGDRNEKLFF

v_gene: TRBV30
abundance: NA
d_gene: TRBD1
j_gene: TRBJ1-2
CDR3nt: TGTGCCTGGAGTGGACAGGGTGTTGGCGGCTACACCTTC
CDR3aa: CAWSGQGVGGYTF

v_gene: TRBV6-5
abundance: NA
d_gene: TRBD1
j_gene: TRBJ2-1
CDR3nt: TGTGCCAGCAGCGGACAGGGGGGATCTCTAAATGAGCAGTTCTTC
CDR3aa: CASSGQGGSLNEQFF

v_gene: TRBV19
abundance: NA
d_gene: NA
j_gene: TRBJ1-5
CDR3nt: TGTGCCAGTAACCTACAGGGCAATCAGCCCCAGCATTTT
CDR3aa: CASNLQGNQPQHF

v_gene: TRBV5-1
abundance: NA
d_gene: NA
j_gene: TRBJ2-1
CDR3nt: TGCGTCAGCAGCTTGGCAAACTTGGGGGCGTCCTACAATGAGCAGTTCTTC
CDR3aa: CVSSLANLGASYNEQFF

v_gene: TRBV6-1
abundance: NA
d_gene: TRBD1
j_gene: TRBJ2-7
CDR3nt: TGTGCCAGCAGTGAACGCAGGGGGCTTGGCGAGCAGTACTTC
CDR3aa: CASSERRGLGEQYF

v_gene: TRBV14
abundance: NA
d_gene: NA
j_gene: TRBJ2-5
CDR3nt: TGTGCCAGCAGTAGACTAGTGGGAGTTCTGGAGACCCAGTACTTC
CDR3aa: CASSRLVGVLETQYF

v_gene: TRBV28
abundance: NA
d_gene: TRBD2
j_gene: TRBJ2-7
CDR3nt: TGTGCCAGCAGTTATGGACTAGCGGGAGGAACCTATCTCCGGGGGCTGATGCGCGAGCAGTACTTC
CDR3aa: CASSYGLAGGTYLRGLMREQYF

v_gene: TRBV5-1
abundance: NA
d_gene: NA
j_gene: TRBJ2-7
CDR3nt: TGCGCCAGCAGACCGGGTTCCAGCTCCTACGAGCAGTACTTC
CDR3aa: CASRPGSSSYEQYF

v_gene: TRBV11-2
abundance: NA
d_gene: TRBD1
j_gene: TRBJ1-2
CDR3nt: TGTGCCAGCAGCCATACAGGGGGTAACTATGGCTACACCTTC
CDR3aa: CASSHTGGNYGYTF

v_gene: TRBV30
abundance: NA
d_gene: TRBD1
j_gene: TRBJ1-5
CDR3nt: TGTGCCGCCGGGACAGGGAAGGATCAGCCCCAGCATTTT
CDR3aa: CAAGTGKDQPQHF

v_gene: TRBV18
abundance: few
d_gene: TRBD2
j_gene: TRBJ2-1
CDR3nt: TGTGCCAGCTCACCAGATTTTAGCGGGGGCGACAATGAGCAGTTCTTC
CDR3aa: CASSPDFSGGDNEQFF

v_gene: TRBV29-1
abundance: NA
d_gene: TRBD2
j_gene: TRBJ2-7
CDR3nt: TGCAGCGTTGTGGGGGGGGGAGGGATGGCCTACGAGCAGTACTTC
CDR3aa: CSVVGGGGMAYEQYF

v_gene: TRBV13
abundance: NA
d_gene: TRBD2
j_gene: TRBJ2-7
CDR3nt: TGTGCCAGCAGCCCCGAGGTAGCGGGAGGAACCCACGAGCAGTACTTC
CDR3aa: CASSPEVAGGTHEQYF

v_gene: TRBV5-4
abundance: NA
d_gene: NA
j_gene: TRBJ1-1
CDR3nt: TGTGCCAGCAGCTTCATTGGACAGAACACTGAAGCTTTCTTT
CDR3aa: CASSFIGQNTEAFF

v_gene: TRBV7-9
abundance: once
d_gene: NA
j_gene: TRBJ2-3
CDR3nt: TGTGCCAGCAGCCCGTACTATAGCGAGGGAGGGGGTACAACAGATACGCAGTATTTT
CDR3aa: CASSPYYSEGGGTTDTQYF

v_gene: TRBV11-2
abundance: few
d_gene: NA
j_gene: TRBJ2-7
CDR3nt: TGTGCCAGCAGACTTGACCCCCAGACTAGCGAGCAGTACTTC
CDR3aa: CASRLDPQTSEQYF

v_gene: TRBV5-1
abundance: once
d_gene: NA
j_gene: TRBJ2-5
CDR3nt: TGCGCCAGCAGCCCCAGGACTCAATCTTCGGGAGAGACCCAGTACTTC
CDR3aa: CASSPRTQSSGETQYF

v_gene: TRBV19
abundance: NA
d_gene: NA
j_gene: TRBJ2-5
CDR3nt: TGTGCCAGTAGTATAGTAGGGCAGGAGGGAGAGACCCAGTACTTC
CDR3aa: CASSIVGQEGETQYF

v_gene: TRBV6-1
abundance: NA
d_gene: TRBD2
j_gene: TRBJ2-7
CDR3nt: TGTGCCAGCAGAGTAGCGGGGCCCTACGAGCAGTACTTC
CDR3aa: CASRVAGPYEQYF

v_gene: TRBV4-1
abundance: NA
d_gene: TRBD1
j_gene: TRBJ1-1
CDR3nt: TGCGCCAGCAGCCATCGGACAGGTAACATGAACACTGAAGCTTTCTTT
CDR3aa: CASSHRTGNMNTEAFF

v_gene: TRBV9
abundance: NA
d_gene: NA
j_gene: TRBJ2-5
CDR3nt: TGTGCCAGCAGCGTAGCCACGGGTGCAGAGACCCAGTACTTC
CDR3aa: CASSVATGAETQYF

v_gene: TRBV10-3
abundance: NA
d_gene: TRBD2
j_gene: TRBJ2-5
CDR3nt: TGTGCCATCAGCCGCGGGGGGCAGGGACAAGAGACCCAGTACTTC
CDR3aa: CAISRGGQGQETQYF

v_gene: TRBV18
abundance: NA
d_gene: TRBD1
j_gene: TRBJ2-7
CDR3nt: TGTGCCAGCTCACCCGGGACAGGGGCCACCTACGAGCAGTACTTC
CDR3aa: CASSPGTGATYEQYF

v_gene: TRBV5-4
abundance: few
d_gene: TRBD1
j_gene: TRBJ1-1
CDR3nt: TGTGCCAGCAGCTTGTCAGGGGGGAACACTGAAGCTTTCTTT
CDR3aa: CASSLSGGNTEAFF

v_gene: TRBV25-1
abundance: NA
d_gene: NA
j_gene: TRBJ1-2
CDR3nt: TGTGCCAGCAGTGAATTGGGCAGCTATGGCTACACCTTC
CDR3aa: CASSELGSYGYTF

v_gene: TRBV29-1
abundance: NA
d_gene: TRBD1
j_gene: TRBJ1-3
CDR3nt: TGCAGCGCCGGGACAGCCCGGGGTAAGGGAGACACCATATATTTT
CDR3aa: CSAGTARGKGDTIYF

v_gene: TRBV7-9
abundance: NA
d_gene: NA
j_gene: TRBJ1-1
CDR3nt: TGTGCCAGCAGCTTATTGTCAGGGGAAGGGACTGAAGCTTTCTTT
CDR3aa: CASSLLSGEGTEAFF

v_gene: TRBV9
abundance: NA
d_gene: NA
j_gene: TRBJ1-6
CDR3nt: TGTGCCAGCAGCGTAGACGGGTTGTATAATTCACCCCTCCACTTT
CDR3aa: CASSVDGLYNSPLHF

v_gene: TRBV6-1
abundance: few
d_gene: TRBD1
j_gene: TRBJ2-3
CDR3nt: TGTGCCAGCAGTGACAGGGGGCGCCTCGGGAAGAAAACAGATACGCAGTATTTT
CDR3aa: CASSDRGRLGKKTDTQYF

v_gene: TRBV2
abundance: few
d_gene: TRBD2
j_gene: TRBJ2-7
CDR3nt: TGTGCCAGCACCCCGGGACTAGCGTACGAGCAGTACTTC
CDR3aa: CASTPGLAYEQYF

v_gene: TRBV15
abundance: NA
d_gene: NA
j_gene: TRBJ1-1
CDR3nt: TGTGCCACCCGAGGGGAGGCGGCTGAAGCTTTCTTT
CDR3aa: CATRGEAAEAFF

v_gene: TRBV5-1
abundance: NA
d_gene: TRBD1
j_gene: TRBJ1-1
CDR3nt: TGCGCCAGCAGCTTGTTAAGGACAGGGGAAACTGAAGCTTTCTTT
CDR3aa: CASSLLRTGETEAFF

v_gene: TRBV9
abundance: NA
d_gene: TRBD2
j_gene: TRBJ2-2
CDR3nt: TGTGCCAGCAGCCATAGCGGGAGGGCCGGTTCGGAAGGCGGGGAGCTGTTTTTT
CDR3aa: CASSHSGRAGSEGGELFF

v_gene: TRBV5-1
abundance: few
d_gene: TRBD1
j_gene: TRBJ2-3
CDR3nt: TGCGCCAGCAGCTTTGGACAGGGACTGGGCACAGATACGCAGTATTTT
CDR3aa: CASSFGQGLGTDTQYF

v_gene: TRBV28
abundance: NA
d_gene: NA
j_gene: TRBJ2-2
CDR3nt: TGTGCCAGCAGGGGACTTAGCAACACCGGGGAGCTGTTTTTT
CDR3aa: CASRGLSNTGELFF

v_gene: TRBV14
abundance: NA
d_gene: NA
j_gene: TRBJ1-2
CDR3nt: TGTGCCAGCAGCCAAGATCAAGGCGGATCAGATGGCTACACCTTC
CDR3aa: CASSQDQGGSDGYTF

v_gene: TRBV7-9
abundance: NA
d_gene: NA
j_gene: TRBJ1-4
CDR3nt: TGTGCCAGCAGCCCCCAACGGGGAACTAATGAAAAACTGTTTTTT
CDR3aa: CASSPQRGTNEKLFF

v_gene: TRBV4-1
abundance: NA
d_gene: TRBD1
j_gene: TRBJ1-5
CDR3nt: TGCGCCAGCAGCCAGCGGACAGGGGCCGATAGCAATCAGCCCCAGCATTTT
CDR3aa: CASSQRTGADSNQPQHF

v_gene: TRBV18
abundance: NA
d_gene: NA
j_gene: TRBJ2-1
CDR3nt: TGTGCCAGCTCACCAAAGGCAGGTAGCTCCTACAATGAGCAGTTCTTC
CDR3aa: CASSPKAGSSYNEQFF

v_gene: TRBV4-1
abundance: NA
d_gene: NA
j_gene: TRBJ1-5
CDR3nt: TGCGCCAGCAGCCAAGACCGGGAGCGCCTAAGGCCCCAGCATTTT
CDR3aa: CASSQDRERLRPQHF

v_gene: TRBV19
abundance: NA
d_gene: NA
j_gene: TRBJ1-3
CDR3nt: TGTGCCAGTAGCCATCCCTTGACTGACTCTGGAAACACCATATATTTT
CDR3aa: CASSHPLTDSGNTIYF

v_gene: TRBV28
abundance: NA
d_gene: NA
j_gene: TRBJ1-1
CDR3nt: TGTGCCAGCAGTTTTGAGGGCAGAGGAAAGGGAACTGAAGCTTTCTTT
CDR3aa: CASSFEGRGKGTEAFF

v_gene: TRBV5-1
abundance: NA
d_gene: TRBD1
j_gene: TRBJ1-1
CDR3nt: TGCGCCAGCAGCTTGGGGGACAGGGGACCGACCACTGAAGCTTTCTTT
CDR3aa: CASSLGDRGPTTEAFF